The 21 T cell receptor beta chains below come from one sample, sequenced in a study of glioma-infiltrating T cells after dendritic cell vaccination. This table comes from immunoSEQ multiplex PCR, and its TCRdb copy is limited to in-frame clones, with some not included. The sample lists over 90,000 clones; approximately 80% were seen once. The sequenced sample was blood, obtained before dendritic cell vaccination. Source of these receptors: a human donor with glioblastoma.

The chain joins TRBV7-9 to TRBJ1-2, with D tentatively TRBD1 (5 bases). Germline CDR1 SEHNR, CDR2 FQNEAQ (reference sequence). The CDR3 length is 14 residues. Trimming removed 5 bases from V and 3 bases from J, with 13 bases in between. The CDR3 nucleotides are TGTGCCAGCAGCCCCGGGGGACTTTACTATGGCTACACCTTC. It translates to CASSPGGLYYGYTF. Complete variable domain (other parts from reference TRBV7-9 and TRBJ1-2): DTGVSQNPRHKITKRGQNVTFRCDPISEHNRLYWYRQTLGQGPEFLTYFQNEAQLEKSRLLSDRFSAERPKGSFSTLEIQRTEQGDSAMYLCASSPGGLYYGYTFGSGTRLTVV.

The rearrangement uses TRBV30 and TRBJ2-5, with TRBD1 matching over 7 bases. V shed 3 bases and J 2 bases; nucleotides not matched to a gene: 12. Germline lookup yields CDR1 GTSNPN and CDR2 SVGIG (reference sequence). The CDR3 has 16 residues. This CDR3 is CAWRGWGIQGQETQYF. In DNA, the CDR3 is TGTGCCTGGAGGGGATGGGGTATACAGGGGCAAGAGACCCAGTACTTC.

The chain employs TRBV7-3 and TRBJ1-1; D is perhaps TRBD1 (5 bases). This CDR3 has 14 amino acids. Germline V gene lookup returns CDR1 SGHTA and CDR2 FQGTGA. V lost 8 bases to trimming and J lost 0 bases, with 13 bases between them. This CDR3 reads CASSQGHMNTEAFF. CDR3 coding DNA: TGTGCCAGCTCTCAAGGACACATGAACACTGAAGCTTTCTTT.

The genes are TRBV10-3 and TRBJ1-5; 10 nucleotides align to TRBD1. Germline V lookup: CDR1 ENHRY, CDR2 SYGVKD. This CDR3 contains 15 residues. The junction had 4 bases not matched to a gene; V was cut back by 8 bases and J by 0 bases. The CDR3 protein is CAIGTGVNSNQPQHF. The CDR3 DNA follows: TGTGCCATCGGGACAGGGGTTAATAGCAATCAGCCCCAGCATTTT.

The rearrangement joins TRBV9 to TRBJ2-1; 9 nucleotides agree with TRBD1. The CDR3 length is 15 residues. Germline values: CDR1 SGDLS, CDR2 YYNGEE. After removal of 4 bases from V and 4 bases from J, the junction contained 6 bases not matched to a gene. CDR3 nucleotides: TGTGCCAGCAGCCCCGGGACAGGGACGTACAATGAGCAGTTCTTC. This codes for CASSPGTGTYNEQFF.

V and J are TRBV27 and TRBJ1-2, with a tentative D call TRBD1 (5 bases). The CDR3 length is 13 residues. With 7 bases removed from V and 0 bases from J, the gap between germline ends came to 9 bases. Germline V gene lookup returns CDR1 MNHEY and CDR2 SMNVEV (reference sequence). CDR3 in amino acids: CASKGSSNYGYTF. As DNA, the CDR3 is TGTGCCAGCAAGGGGTCATCTAACTATGGCTACACCTTC.

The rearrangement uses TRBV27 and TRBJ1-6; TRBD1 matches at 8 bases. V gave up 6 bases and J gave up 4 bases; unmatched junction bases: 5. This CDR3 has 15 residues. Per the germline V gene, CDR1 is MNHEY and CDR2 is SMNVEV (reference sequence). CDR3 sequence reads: CASRDGTGYNSPLHF. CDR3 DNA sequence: TGTGCCAGCAGGGACGGGACAGGTTATAATTCACCCCTCCACTTT.

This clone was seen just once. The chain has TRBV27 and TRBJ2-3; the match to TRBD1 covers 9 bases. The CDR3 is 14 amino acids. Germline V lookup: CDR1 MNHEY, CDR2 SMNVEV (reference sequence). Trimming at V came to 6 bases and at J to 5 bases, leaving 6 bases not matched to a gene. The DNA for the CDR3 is TGTGCCAGCAGGTGGGGACAGGGCAGAGATACGCAGTATTTT. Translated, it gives CASRWGQGRDTQYF.

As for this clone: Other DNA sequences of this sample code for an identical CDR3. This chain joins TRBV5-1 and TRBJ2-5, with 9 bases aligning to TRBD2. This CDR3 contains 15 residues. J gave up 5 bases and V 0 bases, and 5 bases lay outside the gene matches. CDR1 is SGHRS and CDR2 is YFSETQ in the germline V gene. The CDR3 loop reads CASSLAAGGEETQYF. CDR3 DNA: TGCGCCAGCAGCTTGGCGGCGGGGGGGGAGGAGACCCAGTACTTC.

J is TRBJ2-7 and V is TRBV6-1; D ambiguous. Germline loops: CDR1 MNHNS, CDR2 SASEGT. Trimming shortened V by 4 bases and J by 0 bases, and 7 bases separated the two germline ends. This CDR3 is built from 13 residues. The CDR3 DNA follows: TGTGCCAGCAGTGTGGGCATCTCCTACGAGCAGTACTTC. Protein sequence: CASSVGISYEQYF.

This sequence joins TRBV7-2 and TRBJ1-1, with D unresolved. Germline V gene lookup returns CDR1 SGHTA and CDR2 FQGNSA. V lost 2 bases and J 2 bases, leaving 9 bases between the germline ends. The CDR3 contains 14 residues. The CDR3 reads CASSLQFSNTEAFF. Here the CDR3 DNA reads TGTGCCAGCAGCTTACAGTTTTCAAACACTGAAGCTTTCTTT.

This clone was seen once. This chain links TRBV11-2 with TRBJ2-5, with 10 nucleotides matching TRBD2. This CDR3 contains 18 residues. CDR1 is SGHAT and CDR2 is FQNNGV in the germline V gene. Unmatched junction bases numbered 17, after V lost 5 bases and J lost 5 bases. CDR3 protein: CASSPTLAGASDWETQYF. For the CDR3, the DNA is TGTGCCAGCAGCCCCACCCTAGCGGGGGCCTCCGATTGGGAGACCCAGTACTTC.

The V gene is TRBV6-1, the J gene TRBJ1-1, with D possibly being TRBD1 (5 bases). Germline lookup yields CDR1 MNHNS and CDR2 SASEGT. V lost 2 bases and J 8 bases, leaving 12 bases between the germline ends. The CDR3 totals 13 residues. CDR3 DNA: TGTGCCAGCAGTGAATCCGGGACTCTAGAAGCTTTCTTT. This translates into CASSESGTLEAFF.

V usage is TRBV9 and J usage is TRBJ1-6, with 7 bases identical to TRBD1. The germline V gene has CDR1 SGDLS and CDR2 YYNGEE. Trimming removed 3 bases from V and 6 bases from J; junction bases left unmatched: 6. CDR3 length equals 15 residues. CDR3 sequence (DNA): TGTGCCAGCAGCGGGACAGGCAATCCTAATTCACCCCTCCACTTT. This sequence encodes CASSGTGNPNSPLHF.

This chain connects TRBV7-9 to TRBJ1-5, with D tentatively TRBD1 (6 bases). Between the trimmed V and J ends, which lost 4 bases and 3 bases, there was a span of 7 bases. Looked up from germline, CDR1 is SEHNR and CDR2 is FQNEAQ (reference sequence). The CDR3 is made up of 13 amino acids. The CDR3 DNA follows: TGTGCCAGCAGCTGGACAGCCAATCAGCCCCAGCATTTT. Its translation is CASSWTANQPQHF.

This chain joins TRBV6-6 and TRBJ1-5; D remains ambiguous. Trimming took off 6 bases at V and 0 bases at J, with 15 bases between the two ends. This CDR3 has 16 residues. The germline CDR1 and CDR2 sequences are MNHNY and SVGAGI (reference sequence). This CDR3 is CASSSRTGYSNQPQHF. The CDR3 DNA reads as TGTGCCAGCAGCTCAAGGACGGGATATAGCAATCAGCCCCAGCATTTT.

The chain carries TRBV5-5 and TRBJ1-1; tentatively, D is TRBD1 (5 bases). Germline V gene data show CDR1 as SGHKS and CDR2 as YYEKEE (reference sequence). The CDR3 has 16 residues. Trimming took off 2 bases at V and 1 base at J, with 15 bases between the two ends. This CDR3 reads CASSFMLRDGNTEAFF. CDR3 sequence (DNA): TGTGCCAGCAGCTTCATGCTCAGGGATGGGAACACTGAAGCTTTCTTT.

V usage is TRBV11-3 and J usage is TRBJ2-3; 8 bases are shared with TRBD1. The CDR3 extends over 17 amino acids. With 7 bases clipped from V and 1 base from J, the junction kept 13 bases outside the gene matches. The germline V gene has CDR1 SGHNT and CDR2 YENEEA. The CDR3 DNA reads TGTGCCAGCACCAAGGGGCTGACAGGGGCGGGCACAGATACGCAGTATTTT. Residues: CASTKGLTGAGTDTQYF.

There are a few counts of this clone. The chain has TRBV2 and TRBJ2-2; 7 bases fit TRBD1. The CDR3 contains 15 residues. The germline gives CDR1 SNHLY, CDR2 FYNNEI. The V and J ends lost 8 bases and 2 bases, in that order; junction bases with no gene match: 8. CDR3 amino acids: CASGPTGDNTGELFF. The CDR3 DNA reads TGTGCCAGCGGCCCAACAGGGGACAACACCGGGGAGCTGTTTTTT. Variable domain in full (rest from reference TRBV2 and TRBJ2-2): EPEVTQTPSHQVTQMGQEVILRCVPISNHLYFYWYRQILGQKVEFLVSFYNNEISEKSEIFDDQFSVERPDGSNFTLKIRSTKLEDSAMYFCASGPTGDNTGELFFGEGSRLTVL.

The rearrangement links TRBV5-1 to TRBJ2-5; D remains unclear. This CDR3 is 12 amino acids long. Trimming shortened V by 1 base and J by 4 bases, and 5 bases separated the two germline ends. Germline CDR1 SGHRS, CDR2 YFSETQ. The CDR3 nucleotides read TGCGCCAGCAGCTTGCTTCGAGAGACCCAGTACTTC. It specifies CASSLLRETQYF.

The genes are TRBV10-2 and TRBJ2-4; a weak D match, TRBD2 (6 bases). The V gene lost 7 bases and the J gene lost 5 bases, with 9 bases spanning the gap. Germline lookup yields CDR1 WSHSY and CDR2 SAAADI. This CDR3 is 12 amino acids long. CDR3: CASKGGENIQYF. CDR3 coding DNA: TGCGCCAGCAAGGGCGGGGAAAACATTCAGTACTTC.